The sequence of this T cell receptor (beta chain) was determined in a study of blood T cells in healthy people across ages. For this clonotype: Its specificity is not known.

It was with a sample-barcoded 5' primer and a J-beta primer mix that a second PCR of roughly 7 to 12 cycles was run. TCRdb called the 5' RACE reads again in MiXCR, with one record for every CDR3 protein. This table holds around 650,000 distinct CDR3 sequences, 40% to 50% found once. Whole-study results and caveats: Among long-lived donors, naive CD4+ cells were more numerous and diversity higher than in aged donors.

Germline V gives CDR1 SGHTA, CDR2 FQGTGA. The CDR3 has 17 amino acids. The J segment lost 7 bases and the V segment lost 0 bases, leaving 10 bases of the junction unmatched. The material sequenced was blood. J is TRBJ2-1 and V is TRBV7-3, with 9 bases lining up with TRBD2. This clonotype was sampled from an elderly man in good health. The CDR3 is CASSLTLRASGINEQFF. CDR3 in DNA: TGTGCCAGCAGCTTAACGTTACGGGCTAGCGGGATTAATGAGCAGTTCTTC.